The rows below give T cell receptor beta chains drawn from one sample of a study of T cells in Graves' hyperthyroidism and ophthalmopathy. Each CDR3 protein gets one entry after TCRdb re-called the multiplex PCR reads with MiXCR. The sample records about 350,000 distinct CDR3 sequences, less than 20% being singletons. The sample comprised blood. These receptors all come from a woman aged 40 to 49 with Graves' ophthalmopathy. CDR3s include the opening cysteine and the closing phenylalanine or tryptophan. Each record gives: J gene, clone size, D gene, V gene, CDR3 protein, CDR3 DNA. A D gene is named only where the DNA matches it firmly. Size tells how often a clone was seen (once, few, many) or the class of an expanded clone, and some rows leave it out.

j_gene: TRBJ2-5; abundance: many; d_gene: -; v_gene: TRBV5-6; CDR3aa: CASSRTVVMEAQYF; CDR3nt: TGTGCCAGCAGCCGGACGGTGGTCATGGAGGCCCAGTACTTC
j_gene: TRBJ2-7; abundance: many; d_gene: -; v_gene: TRBV28; CDR3aa: CASNHWEQRPYEQYF; CDR3nt: TGTGCCAGCAATCATTGGGAACAGAGACCCTACGAGCAGTACTTC
j_gene: TRBJ2-5; abundance: many; d_gene: -; v_gene: TRBV11-2; CDR3aa: CASSLPLTGPETQYF; CDR3nt: TGTGCCAGCAGCTTACCTCTGACAGGTCCCGAGACCCAGTACTTC
j_gene: TRBJ2-5; abundance: many; d_gene: TRBD2; v_gene: TRBV2; CDR3aa: CASSETAGGPKETQYF; CDR3nt: TGTGCCAGCAGCGAAACAGCGGGAGGGCCGAAAGAGACCCAGTACTTC
j_gene: TRBJ2-4; abundance: many; d_gene: TRBD1; v_gene: TRBV20-1; CDR3aa: CSASAGTDQNIQYF; CDR3nt: TGCAGTGCTTCTGCCGGGACAGACCAAAACATTCAGTACTTC
j_gene: TRBJ2-2; abundance: many; d_gene: TRBD1; v_gene: TRBV5-5; CDR3aa: CASSLTGGRTGELFF; CDR3nt: TGTGCCAGCAGCCTTACAGGGGGTAGGACCGGGGAGCTGTTTTTT
j_gene: TRBJ2-5; abundance: many; d_gene: TRBD2; v_gene: TRBV29-1; CDR3aa: CSGRLAGGPETQYF; CDR3nt: TGCAGCGGTCGACTAGCGGGAGGGCCAGAGACCCAGTACTTC
j_gene: TRBJ2-2; abundance: many; d_gene: -; v_gene: TRBV19; CDR3aa: CASISPSRGFHGELFF; CDR3nt: TGTGCCAGTATCAGCCCGTCACGGGGTTTCCACGGGGAGCTGTTTTTT
j_gene: TRBJ1-2; abundance: many; d_gene: -; v_gene: TRBV12-3/TRBV12-4; CDR3aa: CASSPGTVSSGYTF; CDR3nt: TGTGCCAGCAGTCCCGGGACGGTATCTAGTGGCTACACCTTC
j_gene: TRBJ2-5; abundance: many; d_gene: TRBD2; v_gene: TRBV6-2/TRBV6-3; CDR3aa: CASTGLAGVGETQYF; CDR3nt: TGTGCCAGCACCGGACTAGCGGGAGTTGGAGAGACCCAGTACTTC
j_gene: TRBJ1-2; abundance: -; d_gene: -; v_gene: TRBV20-1; CDR3aa: CKAGGENYGYTF; CDR3nt: TGCAAAGCGGGCGGCGAAAACTATGGCTACACCTTC
j_gene: TRBJ2-7; abundance: many; d_gene: TRBD2; v_gene: TRBV11-2; CDR3aa: CASSRSGGYEQYF; CDR3nt: TGTGCCAGCAGCCGCTCGGGGGGATACGAGCAGTACTTC
j_gene: TRBJ2-7; abundance: many; d_gene: -; v_gene: TRBV4-1; CDR3aa: CASSQLYQGSNEQYF; CDR3nt: TGCGCCAGCAGCCAGTTATACCAGGGGAGCAACGAGCAGTACTTC
j_gene: TRBJ1-1; abundance: many; d_gene: TRBD1; v_gene: TRBV28; CDR3aa: CASSLGTGVFVSNTEAFF; CDR3nt: TGTGCCAGCAGTTTAGGGACAGGGGTATTTGTGAGTAACACTGAAGCTTTCTTT
j_gene: TRBJ2-5; abundance: many; d_gene: -; v_gene: TRBV12-3/TRBV12-4; CDR3aa: CASSLTQETQYF; CDR3nt: TGTGCCAGCAGTTTAACCCAAGAGACCCAGTACTTC
j_gene: TRBJ2-5; abundance: many; d_gene: TRBD2; v_gene: TRBV27; CDR3aa: CASRGRGLAGMETQYF; CDR3nt: TGTGCCAGCAGGGGGCGAGGGCTAGCGGGAATGGAGACCCAGTACTTC
j_gene: TRBJ2-7; abundance: many; d_gene: -; v_gene: TRBV7-9; CDR3aa: CASSLGTQTYEQYF; CDR3nt: TGTGCCAGCAGCTTAGGGACCCAGACCTACGAGCAGTACTTC
j_gene: TRBJ1-6; abundance: -; d_gene: -; v_gene: TRBV12-3/TRBV12-4; CDR3aa: CASSFRQVNSPLHF; CDR3nt: TGTGCCAGCAGTTTTCGGCAGGTTAATTCACCCCTCCACTTT
j_gene: TRBJ1-5; abundance: many; d_gene: -; v_gene: TRBV28; CDR3aa: CASSLLVAPYSNQPQHF; CDR3nt: TGTGCCAGCAGTTTACTTGTGGCACCGTATAGCAATCAGCCCCAGCATTTT
j_gene: TRBJ2-2; abundance: many; d_gene: TRBD2; v_gene: TRBV19; CDR3aa: CASSPIRTSGNTGELFF; CDR3nt: TGTGCCAGTAGTCCAATCCGGACTAGCGGAAACACCGGGGAGCTGTTTTTT
j_gene: TRBJ2-2; abundance: -; d_gene: TRBD1; v_gene: TRBV5-1; CDR3aa: CASSIGQGAGTEELFF; CDR3nt: TGCGCCAGCAGCATAGGACAGGGGGCTGGCACCGAGGAGCTGTTTTTT
j_gene: TRBJ2-2; abundance: many; d_gene: TRBD2; v_gene: TRBV6-2/TRBV6-3; CDR3aa: CASSTGLAANTGELFF; CDR3nt: TGTGCCAGCAGTACCGGACTAGCGGCGAACACCGGGGAGCTGTTTTTT
j_gene: TRBJ2-5; abundance: many; d_gene: TRBD2; v_gene: TRBV19; CDR3aa: CASSIGTSGRETQYF; CDR3nt: TGTGCCAGTAGTATAGGGACTAGCGGGAGAGAGACCCAGTACTTC
j_gene: TRBJ1-1; abundance: many; d_gene: -; v_gene: TRBV28; CDR3aa: CASSFERGDSGGAENTEAFF; CDR3nt: TGTGCCAGCAGTTTTGAACGTGGGGATTCCGGCGGGGCCGAGAACACTGAAGCTTTCTTT
j_gene: TRBJ2-5; abundance: many; d_gene: TRBD2; v_gene: TRBV7-8; CDR3aa: CASSLVASGSQETQYF; CDR3nt: TGTGCCAGCAGCTTAGTGGCTAGCGGGAGCCAAGAGACCCAGTACTTC
j_gene: TRBJ2-7; abundance: many; d_gene: -; v_gene: TRBV7-9; CDR3aa: CASSIVDGYEQYF; CDR3nt: TGTGCCAGCAGCATAGTTGATGGCTACGAGCAGTACTTC
j_gene: TRBJ2-5; abundance: many; d_gene: -; v_gene: TRBV6-1; CDR3aa: CASSERAGVQYF; CDR3nt: TGTGCCAGCAGTGAACGGGCAGGGGTCCAGTACTTC
j_gene: TRBJ2-5; abundance: many; d_gene: TRBD1; v_gene: TRBV2; CDR3aa: CASSEEYWTGERETQYF; CDR3nt: TGTGCCAGCAGTGAAGAATACTGGACAGGGGAGAGGGAGACCCAGTACTTC
j_gene: TRBJ1-2; abundance: many; d_gene: TRBD1; v_gene: TRBV2; CDR3aa: CASKGTGDDGYTF; CDR3nt: TGTGCCAGCAAGGGGACAGGGGATGATGGCTACACCTTC
j_gene: TRBJ1-5; abundance: many; d_gene: TRBD1; v_gene: TRBV20-1; CDR3aa: CSALRQGFGNQPQHF; CDR3nt: TGCAGTGCCCTTCGACAGGGTTTCGGCAATCAGCCCCAGCATTTT
j_gene: TRBJ2-7; abundance: many; d_gene: TRBD1; v_gene: TRBV4-2; CDR3aa: CASSQPPRGLYEQYF; CDR3nt: TGTGCCAGCAGCCAACCCCCCAGGGGGCTCTACGAGCAGTACTTC
j_gene: TRBJ2-7; abundance: many; d_gene: -; v_gene: TRBV28; CDR3aa: CASSLFRDKYEQYF; CDR3nt: TGTGCCAGCAGTTTATTTCGGGACAAATACGAGCAGTACTTC
j_gene: TRBJ2-2; abundance: many; d_gene: TRBD1; v_gene: TRBV12-3/TRBV12-4; CDR3aa: CASSPWTGGTGELFF; CDR3nt: TGTGCCAGCAGTCCCTGGACAGGGGGCACCGGGGAGCTGTTTTTT
j_gene: TRBJ2-7; abundance: -; d_gene: -; v_gene: TRBV7-9; CDR3aa: CASSLEPEQYF; CDR3nt: TGTGCCAGCAGCTTAGAACCCGAGCAGTACTTC
j_gene: TRBJ1-1; abundance: many; d_gene: -; v_gene: TRBV7-2; CDR3aa: CASSKGPDLTEAFF; CDR3nt: TGTGCCAGCAGCAAGGGTCCCGATCTGACTGAAGCTTTCTTT
j_gene: TRBJ1-1; abundance: many; d_gene: TRBD1; v_gene: TRBV6-2/TRBV6-3; CDR3aa: CASRRTGGEAFF; CDR3nt: TGTGCCAGCAGACGCACAGGGGGCGAAGCTTTCTTT
j_gene: TRBJ1-2; abundance: many; d_gene: TRBD1; v_gene: TRBV28; CDR3aa: CGSSTGGANYGYTF; CDR3nt: TGTGGCAGCAGTACAGGGGGAGCTAACTATGGCTACACCTTC
j_gene: TRBJ1-1; abundance: -; d_gene: TRBD1; v_gene: TRBV28; CDR3aa: CASSPHHRGMGTEAFF; CDR3nt: TGTGCCAGCAGTCCTCACCACAGGGGTATGGGGACTGAAGCTTTCTTT
j_gene: TRBJ2-7; abundance: many; d_gene: TRBD1; v_gene: TRBV27; CDR3aa: CASASLGTGLYEQYF; CDR3nt: TGTGCCAGCGCCTCGCTCGGGACAGGGCTCTACGAGCAGTACTTC
j_gene: TRBJ2-2; abundance: many; d_gene: TRBD2; v_gene: TRBV11-1; CDR3aa: CASSLSGLSGSAIGELFF; CDR3nt: TGTGCCAGCAGCTTATCCGGCCTTAGCGGGAGTGCGATCGGGGAGCTGTTTTTT
j_gene: TRBJ2-7; abundance: many; d_gene: -; v_gene: TRBV2; CDR3aa: CASKLERLGYEQYF; CDR3nt: TGTGCCAGCAAATTAGAGCGGCTCGGCTACGAGCAGTACTTC
j_gene: TRBJ1-5; abundance: many; d_gene: -; v_gene: TRBV27; CDR3aa: CASRVGGSNQPQHF; CDR3nt: TGTGCCAGCAGGGTCGGGGGAAGTAATCAGCCCCAGCATTTT
j_gene: TRBJ2-2; abundance: many; d_gene: -; v_gene: TRBV5-1; CDR3aa: CASSFPGEPGGELFF; CDR3nt: TGCGCCAGCAGCTTTCCGGGAGAACCAGGCGGGGAGCTGTTTTTT
j_gene: TRBJ2-5; abundance: few; d_gene: TRBD2; v_gene: TRBV6-2/TRBV6-3; CDR3aa: CASRGQYREGETQYF; CDR3nt: TGTGCCAGCAGGGGACAATATCGGGAGGGGGAGACCCAGTACTTC
j_gene: TRBJ1-3; abundance: many; d_gene: TRBD1; v_gene: TRBV11-2; CDR3aa: CASSSRDRKSGNTIYF; CDR3nt: TGTGCCAGCAGCTCCCGGGACAGAAAATCTGGAAACACCATATATTTT
j_gene: TRBJ1-1; abundance: many; d_gene: -; v_gene: TRBV4-1; CDR3aa: CASSLEGQGGTEAFF; CDR3nt: TGCGCCAGCAGCCTCGAGGGGCAGGGCGGGACTGAAGCTTTCTTT
j_gene: TRBJ1-5; abundance: many; d_gene: TRBD1; v_gene: TRBV20-1; CDR3aa: CSARRGQDNQPQHF; CDR3nt: TGCAGTGCTAGACGGGGACAGGACAATCAGCCCCAGCATTTT
j_gene: TRBJ1-6; abundance: -; d_gene: TRBD1; v_gene: TRBV12-3/TRBV12-4; CDR3aa: CASSSTGFYYNSPLHF; CDR3nt: TGTGCCAGCAGCTCGACAGGGTTCTACTATAATTCACCCCTCCACTTT
j_gene: TRBJ1-2; abundance: few; d_gene: -; v_gene: TRBV29-1; CDR3aa: CSDGDLYGYIF; CDR3nt: TGCAGCGATGGCGACCTCTATGGCTACATCTTC
j_gene: TRBJ1-1; abundance: -; d_gene: -; v_gene: TRBV30; CDR3aa: CAWSVPAGKAFF; CDR3nt: TGTGCCTGGAGTGTTCCGGCAGGAAAAGCTTTCTTT
j_gene: TRBJ2-5; abundance: many; d_gene: TRBD1; v_gene: TRBV6-5; CDR3aa: CASTPTALGGKRETQYF; CDR3nt: TGTGCCAGCACCCCTACGGCGTTAGGGGGCAAGCGCGAGACCCAGTACTTC
j_gene: TRBJ1-5; abundance: many; d_gene: TRBD1; v_gene: TRBV24-1; CDR3aa: CATGRGSGQPQHF; CDR3nt: TGTGCCACCGGCAGGGGGTCGGGCCAGCCCCAGCATTTT
j_gene: TRBJ1-2; abundance: many; d_gene: -; v_gene: TRBV5-1; CDR3aa: CASSLKGPNYGYTF; CDR3nt: TGCGCCAGCAGCTTGAAGGGGCCTAACTATGGCTACACCTTC
j_gene: TRBJ1-5; abundance: many; d_gene: -; v_gene: TRBV6-2/TRBV6-3; CDR3aa: CASSYTDNQPQHF; CDR3nt: TGTGCCAGCAGTTACACAGATAATCAGCCCCAGCATTTT
j_gene: TRBJ1-2; abundance: many; d_gene: TRBD1; v_gene: TRBV4-1; CDR3aa: CASSQPTGGDRGYTF; CDR3nt: TGCGCCAGCAGCCAACCTACAGGGGGCGATAGGGGCTACACCTTC
j_gene: TRBJ2-7; abundance: many; d_gene: -; v_gene: TRBV5-1; CDR3aa: CASTEQVGRRPYEQYF; CDR3nt: TGCGCCAGCACGGAACAAGTGGGCAGACGTCCTTACGAGCAGTACTTC
j_gene: TRBJ2-7; abundance: many; d_gene: -; v_gene: TRBV5-1; CDR3aa: CASSKRGDEQYF; CDR3nt: TGCGCCAGCAGCAAAAGGGGGGACGAGCAGTACTTC